One and the same sample provided the 9 T cell receptor beta chains below, sequenced in a study of shared clonotypes between healthy human individuals. Using immunoSEQ multiplex PCR, the repertoire was profiled, and TCRdb retains in-frame clones only, with some absent. Of 400,000 to 550,000 clones detected, roughly 85% appear once; the ten largest clones hold approximately 12%. The source material was PBMCs. These receptors originate from a woman aged 40 to 49 in good health. Some clones in this sample may be carry-over from other donors' samples.

The chain is built from TRBV5-5 and TRBJ2-2; either TRBD1 or TRBD2 may fit D (5 bases each). V was clipped by 4 bases and J by 6 bases, with 13 bases between them. CDR3 size: 14 residues. The germline gives CDR1 SGHKS, CDR2 YYEKEE (reference sequence). The CDR3 here is CASSEDLGAGELFF. CDR3 nucleotide sequence: TGTGCCAGCAGCGAGGACTTAGGGGCCGGGGAGCTGTTTTTT.

The V and J genes are TRBV2 and TRBJ2-7; D unresolved. Looked up from germline, CDR1 is SNHLY and CDR2 is FYNNEI. V gave up 3 bases and J gave up 4 bases, with 13 bases separating them. CDR3 size: 14 residues. The CDR3 region has the DNA TGTGCCAGCAGTGATAGGGCAGTTATATACGAGCAGTACTTC. It specifies CASSDRAVIYEQYF.

The CDR3 DNA follows: TGTGCCAGTCGGCCGAACGGGACAGGGTCCTACGAGCAGTACTTC. It encodes CASRPNGTGSYEQYF. The chain is built from TRBV21-1 and TRBJ2-7; the listed D gene, TRBD1, was not tested against the DNA. TRBV21-1 is shown as a pseudogene. The CDR3 contains 15 residues.

The chain carries TRBV7-2 and TRBJ2-7; D gene unclear. V shed 0 bases and J shed 4 bases, with 13 bases lying between them. The germline gives CDR1 SGHTA, CDR2 FQGNSA. This CDR3 has 15 residues. The CDR3 sequence: CASSLAPRTLYEQYF. The CDR3 DNA is TGTGCCAGCAGCTTAGCCCCCCGAACCCTATACGAGCAGTACTTC.

V usage is TRBV7-9 and J usage is TRBJ2-1; 7 bases agree with TRBD1. Trimming cost V 8 bases and J 2 bases; bases outside gene matches: 6. Germline V CDR1 and CDR2: SEHNR, FQNEAQ (reference sequence). The length of the CDR3 is 14 residues. The CDR3 sequence is CASQTGVTYNEQFF. In nucleotides, the CDR3 is TGTGCCAGCCAAACAGGGGTTACCTACAATGAGCAGTTCTTC.

The chain couples TRBV30 to TRBJ1-5; 7 bases line up with TRBD1. After removal of 2 bases from V and 4 bases from J, the junction contained 8 bases not matched to a gene. CDR1 and CDR2 (germline): GTSNPN, SVGIG (reference sequence). The CDR3 is 15 amino acids. DNA of the CDR3: TGTGCCTGGAGTTCACAGGGGTTGGGAAATCAGCCCCAGCATTTT. Translated, it gives CAWSSQGLGNQPQHF.

This clone was seen at least ten times. This chain connects TRBV7-2 to TRBJ2-3, with 9 bases aligning to TRBD1. CDR1 SGHTA and CDR2 FQGNSA come from the germline V gene. V was clipped by 6 bases and J by 4 bases; unmatched bases: 8. The CDR3 sequence is 15 residues long. CDR3 amino acids: CASSTTGGLSDTQYF. CDR3 bases: TGTGCCAGCAGTACTACAGGGGGCTTGTCAGATACGCAGTATTTT.

The V gene is TRBV29-1, the J gene TRBJ2-5; unclear D gene. The germline CDR1 and CDR2 sequences are SQVTM and ANQGSEA. The CDR3 has 12 amino acids. V gave up 7 bases and J gave up 5 bases, with 14 bases separating them. Written as DNA, the CDR3 is TGCAGCGCATCCTTGGAGATGGAGACCCAGTACTTC. Its protein product is CSASLEMETQYF.

The chain couples TRBV27 to TRBJ2-1, with D possibly TRBD1 on 5 matching bases. The CDR3 contains 14 residues. CDR1 and CDR2 (germline): MNHEY, SMNVEV (reference sequence). Trimming removed 8 bases at V and 4 bases at J, with 15 bases between. CDR3 sequence: CASHSHRYYNEQFF. CDR3 nucleotides: TGTGCCAGCCATAGCCACAGGTATTACAATGAGCAGTTCTTC.